Following are 5 T cell receptor beta chains from one sample sequenced in a study of control samples from healthy donors and cancer patients. Clones were read by immunoSEQ multiplex PCR, and TCRdb kept only the in-frame ones, dropping some. Of approximately 71,000 clones in the sample, roughly 91% were seen once. Sequencing was performed on PBMCs. All receptors derive from a man in his sixties with lung cancer.

By its share, this clone is medium-sized (0.01 to 0.1%). V gene TRBV12-5 combines with J gene TRBJ1-5; no clear D. The CDR3 has 19 amino acids. The V end was cut by 0 bases, the J end by 0 bases, with 18 bases between. CDR1 is LGHNT, CDR2 FRNRAP, per germline. The DNA of the CDR3 is TGTGCTAGTGGTTTGGTACCGGATGGCACCCCCTATAGCAATCAGCCCCAGCATTTT. Translating it yields CASGLVPDGTPYSNQPQHF. Full variable domain (missing parts from reference TRBV12-5 and TRBJ1-5): DARVTQTPRHKVTEMGQEVTMRCQPILGHNTVFWYRQTMMQGLELLAYFRNRAPLDDSGMPKDRFSAEMPDATLATLKIQPSEPRDSAVYFCASGLVPDGTPYSNQPQHFGDGTRLSIL.

The genes are TRBV5-1 and TRBJ2-5; the D gene is possibly TRBD1 (6 bases). Germline CDR1 and CDR2: SGHRS and YFSETQ. V was shortened by 4 bases and J by 4 bases, with 14 bases between the two germline ends. The CDR3 totals 14 residues. The CDR3 is CASSDRQVRETQYF. The CDR3 DNA sequence: TGCGCCAGCAGCGACCGACAGGTGCGAGAGACCCAGTACTTC. Supplemented by reference TRBV5-1 and TRBJ2-5, the full variable domain reads KAGVTQTPRYLIKTRGQQVTLSCSPISGHRSVSWYQQTPGQGLQFLFEYFSETQRNKGNFPGRFSGRQFSNSRSEMNVSTLELGDSALYLCASSDRQVRETQYFGPGTRLLVL.

The V and J genes are TRBV5-1 and TRBJ2-3; 8 bases match TRBD1. Germline V gene data show CDR1 as SGHRS and CDR2 as YFSETQ. V shed 4 bases and J 5 bases; nucleotides not matched to a gene: 15. This CDR3 comprises 17 residues. The CDR3 spells CASSLLGAGGSGDTQYF. The CDR3 DNA is TGCGCCAGCAGCCTGCTTGGGGCAGGGGGCTCCGGAGATACGCAGTATTTT.

The chain recombines TRBV5-1 with TRBJ1-2; TRBD1 aligns across 7 bases. The V and J ends lost 5 bases and 4 bases, in that order; junction bases with no gene match: 8. The CDR3 loop spans 14 amino acids. Germline V gene sequence: CDR1 SGHRS, CDR2 YFSETQ. CDR3 sequence: CASRSSTGSYGYTF. The CDR3 DNA is TGCGCCAGCAGGTCTTCGACAGGGAGCTATGGCTACACCTTC.

The chain employs TRBV5-1 and TRBJ2-7; D may be TRBD1 (5 bases). In germline, CDR1 is SGHRS, CDR2 YFSETQ. The CDR3 consists of 14 residues. V was shortened by 4 bases and J by 0 bases, with 11 bases between the two germline ends. CDR3 bases: TGCGCCAGCAGCCCCGACAGAAGCTCCTACGAGCAGTACGTC. Encoded protein: CASSPDRSSYEQYV.